The table lists the clone carrying this T cell receptor (beta chain) with many counts. This specimen belongs to a study of regulatory T cells in long-lasting Graves disease. The ends lost 4 bases at V and 7 bases at J; junction bases unmatched: 4. The CDR3 consists of 13 residues. Germline CDR1 is MGHRA and CDR2 is YSYEKL. Time point specified: newly diagnosed GD, antithyroid drugs for less than 3 months. From RNA extracted from PBMCs, the TCR library was made. Arm-PCR of CDR3 regions with iRepertoire HTBI primers generated TCR beta libraries. From the multiplex PCR reads, TCRdb called clonotypes with MiXCR, one entry per CDR3 protein. The sample shows around 480,000 distinct CDR3 sequences, around 15% of them seen only once. The same sample was also studied in work on T cells in Graves' hyperthyroidism and ophthalmopathy.

Sample: peripheral blood mononuclear cells (PBMCs), taken at new diagnosis, from a patient treated with antithyroid drugs. V and J are TRBV4-1 and TRBJ2-5, with 9 bases matching TRBD2. The clonotype was recovered from a man in his forties or fifties with Graves disease. The CDR3 region is CASSRTSDGTQYF. CDR3 coding DNA: TGCGCCAGCAGCCGGACTAGCGATGGGACCCAGTACTTC.